Listed here is a single TCR beta chain. The CDR3 consists of 14 residues. Germline V gives CDR1 LNHDA, CDR2 SQIVND (reference sequence). V dropped 5 bases and J dropped 2 bases, with 13 bases sitting between them. This entry comes from a study of T cell changes during pregnancy in multiple sclerosis. This table comes from immunoSEQ multiplex PCR, and its TCRdb copy is limited to in-frame clones, with some not included. The sample comprises 85,000 to 100,000 clones, around 92% of which are singletons, and about 3% rests with the top ten. This chain joins TRBV19 and TRBJ2-7, with D possibly being TRBD1 (5 bases). The clonotype originates from a female donor with multiple sclerosis, enrolled in a pregnancy study. The source was peripheral blood, collected in the first trimester of pregnancy. This CDR3 reads CASSLQGTPYEQYF. The CDR3 region has the DNA TGTGCCAGTAGTCTCCAGGGAACCCCCTACGAGCAGTACTTC.